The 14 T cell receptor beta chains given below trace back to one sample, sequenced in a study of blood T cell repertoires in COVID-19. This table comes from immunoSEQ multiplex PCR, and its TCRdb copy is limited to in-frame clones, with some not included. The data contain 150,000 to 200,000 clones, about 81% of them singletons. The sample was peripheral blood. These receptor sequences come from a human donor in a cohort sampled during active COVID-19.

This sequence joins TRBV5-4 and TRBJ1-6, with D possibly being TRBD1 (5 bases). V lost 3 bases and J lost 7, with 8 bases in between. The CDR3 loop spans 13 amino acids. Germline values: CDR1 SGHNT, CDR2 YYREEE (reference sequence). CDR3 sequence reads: CASSWGENSPLHF. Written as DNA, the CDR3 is TGTGCCAGCAGCTGGGGGGAAAATTCACCCCTCCACTTT.

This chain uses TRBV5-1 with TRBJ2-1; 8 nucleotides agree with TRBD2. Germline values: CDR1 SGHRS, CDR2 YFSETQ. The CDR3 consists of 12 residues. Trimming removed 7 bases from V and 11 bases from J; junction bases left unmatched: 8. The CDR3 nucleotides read TGCGCCAGCGGGGGACTAGGGCCCCAGCAGTTCTTC. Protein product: CASGGLGPQQFF.

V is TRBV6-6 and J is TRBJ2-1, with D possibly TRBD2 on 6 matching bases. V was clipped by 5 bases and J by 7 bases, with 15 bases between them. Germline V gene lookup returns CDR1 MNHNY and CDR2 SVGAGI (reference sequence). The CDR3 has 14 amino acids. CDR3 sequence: CASSAGTLLNEQFF. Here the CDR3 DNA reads TGTGCCAGCAGTGCCGGGACTCTTCTTAATGAGCAGTTCTTC.

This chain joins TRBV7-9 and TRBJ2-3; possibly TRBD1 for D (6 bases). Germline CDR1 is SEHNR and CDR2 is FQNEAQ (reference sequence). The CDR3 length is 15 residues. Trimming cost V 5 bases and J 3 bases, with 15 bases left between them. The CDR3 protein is CASSQGQQKTDTQYF. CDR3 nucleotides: TGTGCCAGCAGCCAGGGACAACAGAAGACAGATACGCAGTATTTT.

The CDR3 nucleotides read TGTGCCAGTAGTCCGTTACCGGGACAGGGGGCGAATGGCTACACCTTC. The encoded protein is CASSPLPGQGANGYTF. V and J are TRBV19 and TRBJ1-2, with TRBD1 identical over 12 bases. This CDR3 spans 16 amino acids. Per the germline V gene, CDR1 is LNHDA and CDR2 is SQIVND (reference sequence). With 5 bases clipped from V and 6 bases from J, the junction kept 10 bases outside the gene matches. Full variable domain (missing parts from reference TRBV19 and TRBJ1-2): DGGITQSPKYLFRKEGQNVTLSCEQNLNHDAMYWYRQDPGQGLRLIYYSQIVNDFQKGDIAEGYSVSREKKESFPLTVTSAQKNPTAFYLCASSPLPGQGANGYTFGSGTRLTVV.

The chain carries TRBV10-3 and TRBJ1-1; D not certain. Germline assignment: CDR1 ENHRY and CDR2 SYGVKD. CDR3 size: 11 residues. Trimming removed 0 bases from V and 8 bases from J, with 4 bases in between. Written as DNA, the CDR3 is TGTGCCATCAGTGAGTCGCGAGAAGCTTTCTTT. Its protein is CAISESREAFF.

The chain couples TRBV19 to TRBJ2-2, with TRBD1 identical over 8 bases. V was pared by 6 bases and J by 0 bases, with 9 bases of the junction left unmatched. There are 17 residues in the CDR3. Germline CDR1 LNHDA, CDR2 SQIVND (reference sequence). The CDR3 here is CASRLVQGAANTGELFF. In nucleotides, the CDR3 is TGTGCCAGTAGATTGGTTCAGGGGGCCGCGAACACCGGGGAGCTGTTTTTT.

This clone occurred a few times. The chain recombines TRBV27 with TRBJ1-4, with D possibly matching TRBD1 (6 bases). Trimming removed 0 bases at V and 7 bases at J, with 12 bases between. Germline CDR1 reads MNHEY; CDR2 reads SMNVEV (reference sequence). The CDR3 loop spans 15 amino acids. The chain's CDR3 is CASSLSYRVGEKLFF. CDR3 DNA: TGTGCCAGCAGTTTATCGTACAGGGTTGGTGAAAAACTGTTTTTT.

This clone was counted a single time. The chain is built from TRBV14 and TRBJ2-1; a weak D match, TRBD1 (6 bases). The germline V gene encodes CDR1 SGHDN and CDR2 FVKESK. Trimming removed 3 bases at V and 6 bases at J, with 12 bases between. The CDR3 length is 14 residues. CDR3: CASSQIGQINEQFF. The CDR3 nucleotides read TGTGCCAGCAGCCAGATTGGACAGATCAATGAGCAGTTCTTC.

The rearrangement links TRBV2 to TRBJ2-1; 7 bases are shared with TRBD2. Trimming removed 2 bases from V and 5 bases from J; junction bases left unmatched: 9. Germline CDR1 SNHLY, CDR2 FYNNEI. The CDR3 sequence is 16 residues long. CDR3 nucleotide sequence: TGTGCCAGCAGTGAATTTGTGGGGGGGTTTAACAATGAGCAGTTCTTC. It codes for CASSEFVGGFNNEQFF.

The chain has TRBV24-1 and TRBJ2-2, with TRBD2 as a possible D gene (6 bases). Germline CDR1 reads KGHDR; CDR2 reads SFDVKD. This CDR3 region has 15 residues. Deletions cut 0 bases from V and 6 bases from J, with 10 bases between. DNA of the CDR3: TGTGCCACCAGTGATTTGGGAGGGGATCCCGGGGAGCTGTTTTTT. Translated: CATSDLGGDPGELFF.

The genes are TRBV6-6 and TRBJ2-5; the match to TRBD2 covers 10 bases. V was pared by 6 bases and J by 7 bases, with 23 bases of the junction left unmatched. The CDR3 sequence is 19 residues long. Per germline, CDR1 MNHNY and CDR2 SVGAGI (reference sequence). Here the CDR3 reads CASSWPSTSGSSDYVTQYF. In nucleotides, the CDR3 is TGTGCCAGCAGCTGGCCCTCGACTAGCGGGTCTAGCGATTATGTGACCCAGTACTTC.

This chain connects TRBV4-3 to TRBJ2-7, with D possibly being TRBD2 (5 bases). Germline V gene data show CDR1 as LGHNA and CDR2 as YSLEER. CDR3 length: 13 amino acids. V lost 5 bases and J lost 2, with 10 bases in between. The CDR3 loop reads CASSNGVTYEQYF. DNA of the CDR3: TGCGCCAGCAGCAACGGGGTGACCTACGAGCAGTACTTC.

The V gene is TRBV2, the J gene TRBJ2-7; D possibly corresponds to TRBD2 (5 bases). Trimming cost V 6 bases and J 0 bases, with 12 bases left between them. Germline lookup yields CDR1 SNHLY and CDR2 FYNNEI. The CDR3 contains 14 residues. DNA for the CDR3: TGTGCCAGCAGACTCGGACTGGGCTCCTACGAGCAGTACTTC. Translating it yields CASRLGLGSYEQYF.